Listed below are T cell receptor beta chains from one sample, sequenced in a study of Graves' ophthalmopathy and Graves' hyperthyroidism. TCRdb passed the multiplex PCR reads through MiXCR, listing each CDR3 protein once. This table has around 1.1 million distinct CDR3 sequences, 35% to 40% appearing once. Sequencing used peripheral blood or thyroid tissue (not recorded which). The receptors were gathered from an adult man with Graves' hyperthyroidism. The CDR3 runs from the conserved cysteine through the conserved F or W. The order of the fields is J gene, V gene, D gene, clone size, CDR3 DNA, CDR3 protein. A D gene is named only where the DNA matches it firmly. Size is stated for part of the rows, as once, few or many counts, or as a class when the clone is expanded.

J: TRBJ1-2; V: TRBV9; D: .; size: once; DNA: TGTGCCAGCAGCGTAACCCCATCGACAGGCAATGGCTACACCTTC; CDR3: CASSVTPSTGNGYTF
J: TRBJ2-2; V: TRBV11-2; D: .; size: many; DNA: TGTGCCAGCAGCTTAGGGCTTCCCGGGGAGCTGTTTTTT; CDR3: CASSLGLPGELFF
J: TRBJ2-5; V: TRBV10-3; D: .; size: many; DNA: TGTGCCATCAGTGGGGAACAGGAGACCCAGTACTTC; CDR3: CAISGEQETQYF
J: TRBJ1-4; V: TRBV7-2; D: TRBD1; size: .; DNA: TGTGCCAGCAGCTTAGTACAGGGGCCGGCTAATGAAAAACTGTTTTTT; CDR3: CASSLVQGPANEKLFF
J: TRBJ2-7; V: TRBV14; D: .; size: .; DNA: TGTGCCAGCAGACCTTCAGGGAGAAGAGGTAACGAGCAGTACTTC; CDR3: CASRPSGRRGNEQYF
J: TRBJ2-7; V: TRBV20-1; D: TRBD2; size: few; DNA: TGCAGTGCTAGTAGACTAGCGGGAGACTACGAGCAGTACTTC; CDR3: CSASRLAGDYEQYF
J: TRBJ2-7; V: TRBV10-3; D: TRBD1; size: .; DNA: TGTGCCATCAGTGCTTCTCCCGGGACAGGGGGAGAGCAGTACTTC; CDR3: CAISASPGTGGEQYF
J: TRBJ2-5; V: TRBV15; D: .; size: few; DNA: TGTGCCACCAGCAGAGATAGGGACCCTAGACTAACCCAGTACTTC; CDR3: CATSRDRDPRLTQYF
J: TRBJ2-7; V: TRBV7-2; D: .; size: many; DNA: TGTGCCAGCAGCTCGCCCGTACTTCCGAGCGAGCAGTACTTC; CDR3: CASSSPVLPSEQYF
J: TRBJ2-7; V: TRBV7-2; D: .; size: few; DNA: TGTGCCAGCAGCTTAGTTTTGGGGGACTACGAGCAGTACTTC; CDR3: CASSLVLGDYEQYF
J: TRBJ2-5; V: TRBV14; D: .; size: .; DNA: TGTGCCAGCAGCCTACGGGGACCTCCCGGAGAGACCCAGTACTTC; CDR3: CASSLRGPPGETQYF
J: TRBJ1-2; V: TRBV27; D: .; size: .; DNA: TGTGCCAGCAGACCCCAAGGGGGGGCAGCAGACTATGGCTACACCTTC; CDR3: CASRPQGGAADYGYTF
J: TRBJ1-1; V: TRBV4-3; D: .; size: .; DNA: TGCGCCAGCAGCCAAGTCAGAGAAGTCAACACTGAAGCTTTCTTT; CDR3: CASSQVREVNTEAFF
J: TRBJ1-2; V: TRBV19; D: .; size: many; DNA: TGTGCCAGTACCTCGGGGAAGGCCTATGGCTACACCTTC; CDR3: CASTSGKAYGYTF
J: TRBJ1-4; V: TRBV7-2; D: .; size: .; DNA: TGTGCCAGTAGCGGGACAATGGATGAAAAACTATTTTTT; CDR3: CASSGTMDEKLFF
J: TRBJ2-7; V: TRBV7-8; D: .; size: few; DNA: TGTGCCAGCAGCAGGCCTGGACGGAGCTACGAGCAGTACTTC; CDR3: CASSRPGRSYEQYF
J: TRBJ2-2; V: TRBV11-2; D: .; size: many; DNA: TGTGCCAGCAGCCTGATTCCCGGCCCCACCGGGGAGCTGTTTTTT; CDR3: CASSLIPGPTGELFF
J: TRBJ1-4; V: TRBV7-6; D: .; size: many; DNA: TGTGCCAGCAGCTTAGGAGGGGGGTTGCATGAAAAACTGTTTTTT; CDR3: CASSLGGGLHEKLFF
J: TRBJ2-5; V: TRBV7-2; D: .; size: many; DNA: TGTGCCAGCAGTACAGGCCCGTTCCAAGAGACCCAGTACTTC; CDR3: CASSTGPFQETQYF
J: TRBJ1-5; V: TRBV9; D: .; size: many; DNA: TGTGCCAGCAGCGTAGGGGAGGGAGGCAATCAGCCCCAGCATTTT; CDR3: CASSVGEGGNQPQHF
J: TRBJ2-2; V: TRBV20-1; D: .; size: .; DNA: TGCAGTGCTAGCTGGGTGAACACCGGGGAGCTGTTTTTT; CDR3: CSASWVNTGELFF
J: TRBJ1-3; V: TRBV13; D: .; size: .; DNA: TGTGCCAGCAGCTTAGCAGTCAGCCTCGGAAACACCATATATTTT; CDR3: CASSLAVSLGNTIYF